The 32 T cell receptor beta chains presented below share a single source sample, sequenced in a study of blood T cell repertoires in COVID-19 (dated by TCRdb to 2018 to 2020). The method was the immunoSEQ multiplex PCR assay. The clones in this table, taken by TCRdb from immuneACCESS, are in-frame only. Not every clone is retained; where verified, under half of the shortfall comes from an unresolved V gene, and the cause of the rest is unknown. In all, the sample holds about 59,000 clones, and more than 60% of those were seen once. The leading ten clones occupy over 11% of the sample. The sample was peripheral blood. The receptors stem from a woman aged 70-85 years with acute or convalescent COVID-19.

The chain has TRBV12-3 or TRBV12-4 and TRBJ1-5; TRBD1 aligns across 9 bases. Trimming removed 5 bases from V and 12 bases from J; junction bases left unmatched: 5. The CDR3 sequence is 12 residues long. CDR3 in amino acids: CASSPGTGLQHF. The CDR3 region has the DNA TGTGCCAGCAGTCCCGGGACAGGGCTCCAGCATTTT.

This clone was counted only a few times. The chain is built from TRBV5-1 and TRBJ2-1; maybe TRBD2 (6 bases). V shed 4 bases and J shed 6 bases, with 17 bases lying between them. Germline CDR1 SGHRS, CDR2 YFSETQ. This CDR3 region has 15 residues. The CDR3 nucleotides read TGCGCCAGCAGCGGAGGGACTTCACCGGGCAATGAGCAGTTCTTC. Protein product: CASSGGTSPGNEQFF.

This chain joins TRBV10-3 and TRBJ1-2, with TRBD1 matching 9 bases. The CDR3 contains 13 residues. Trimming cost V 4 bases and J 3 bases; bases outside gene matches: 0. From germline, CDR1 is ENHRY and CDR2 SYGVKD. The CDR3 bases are TGTGCCATCAGTGGGACAGGGGACTATGGCTACACCTTC. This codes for CAISGTGDYGYTF.

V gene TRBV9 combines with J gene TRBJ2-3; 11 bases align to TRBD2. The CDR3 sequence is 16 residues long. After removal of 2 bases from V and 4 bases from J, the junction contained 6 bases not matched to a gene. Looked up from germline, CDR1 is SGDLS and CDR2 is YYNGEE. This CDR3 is CASSVLAGGPADTQYF. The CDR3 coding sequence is TGTGCCAGCAGCGTTTTAGCGGGGGGGCCAGCAGATACGCAGTATTTT. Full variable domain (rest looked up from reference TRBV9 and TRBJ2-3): DSGVTQTPKHLITATGQRVTLRCSPRSGDLSVYWYQQSLDQGLQFLIQYYNGEERAKGNILERFSAQQFPDLHSELNLSSLELGDSALYFCASSVLAGGPADTQYFGPGTRLTVL.

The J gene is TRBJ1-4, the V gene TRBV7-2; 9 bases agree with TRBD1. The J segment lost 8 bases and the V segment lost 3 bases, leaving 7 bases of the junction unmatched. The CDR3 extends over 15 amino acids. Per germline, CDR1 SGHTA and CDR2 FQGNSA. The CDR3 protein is CASSFRQGGMEKLFF. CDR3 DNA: TGTGCCAGCAGCTTCAGACAGGGGGGAATGGAAAAACTGTTTTTT.

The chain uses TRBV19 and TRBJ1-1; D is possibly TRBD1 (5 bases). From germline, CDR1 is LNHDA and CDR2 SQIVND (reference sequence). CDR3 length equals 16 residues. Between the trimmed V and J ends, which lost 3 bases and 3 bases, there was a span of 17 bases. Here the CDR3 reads CASSIGEGKGYTEAFF. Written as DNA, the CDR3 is TGTGCCAGTAGTATTGGGGAGGGAAAGGGGTACACTGAAGCTTTCTTT.

The CDR3 region has the DNA TGCAGCGCAATCTTGACAGGGCAGGGAGAGACCCAGTACTTC. It yields the protein CSAILTGQGETQYF. The J gene is TRBJ2-5, the V gene TRBV29-1, with 7 bases matching TRBD1. CDR3 length: 14 residues. Germline CDR1 reads SQVTM; CDR2 reads ANQGSEA. Trimming removed 7 bases from V and 4 bases from J; junction bases left unmatched: 12.

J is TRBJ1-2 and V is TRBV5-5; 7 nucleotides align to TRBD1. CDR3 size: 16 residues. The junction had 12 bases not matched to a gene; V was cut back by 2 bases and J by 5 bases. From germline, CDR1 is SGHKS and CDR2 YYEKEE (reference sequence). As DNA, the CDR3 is TGTGCCAGCAGCTTTCAGGGGGGCGTATTCGGGTATGGCTACACCTTC. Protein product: CASSFQGGVFGYGYTF. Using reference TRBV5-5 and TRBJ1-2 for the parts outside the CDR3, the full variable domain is DAGVTQSPTHLIKTRGQQVTLRCSPISGHKSVSWYQQVLGQGPQFIFQYYEKEERGRGNFPDRFSARQFPNYSSELNVNALLLGDSALYLCASSFQGGVFGYGYTFGSGTRLTVV.

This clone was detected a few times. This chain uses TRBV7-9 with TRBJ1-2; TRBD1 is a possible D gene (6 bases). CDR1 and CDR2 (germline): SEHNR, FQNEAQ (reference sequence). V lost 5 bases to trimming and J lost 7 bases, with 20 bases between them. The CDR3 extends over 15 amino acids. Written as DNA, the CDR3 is TGTGCCAGCAGCCGTGGACGACAGGTCGGCTCTGGCTACACCTTC. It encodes CASSRGRQVGSGYTF.

The CDR3 loop reads CASRGGALESSYNSPLHF. The CDR3 coding sequence is TGTGCCAGTCGTGGAGGGGCTCTCGAGAGCTCCTATAATTCACCCCTCCACTTT. The chain uses TRBV19 and TRBJ1-6; maybe TRBD1 (5 bases). V lost 8 bases and J lost 0, with 20 bases in between. Per the germline V gene, CDR1 is LNHDA and CDR2 is SQIVND (reference sequence). This CDR3 has 18 residues.

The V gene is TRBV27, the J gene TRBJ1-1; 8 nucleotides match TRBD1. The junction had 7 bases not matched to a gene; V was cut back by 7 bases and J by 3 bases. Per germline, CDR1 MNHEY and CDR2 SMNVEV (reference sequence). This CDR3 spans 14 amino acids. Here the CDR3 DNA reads TGTGCCAGCATTCTGGACAGGGAAGACACTGAAGCTTTCTTT. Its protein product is CASILDREDTEAFF.

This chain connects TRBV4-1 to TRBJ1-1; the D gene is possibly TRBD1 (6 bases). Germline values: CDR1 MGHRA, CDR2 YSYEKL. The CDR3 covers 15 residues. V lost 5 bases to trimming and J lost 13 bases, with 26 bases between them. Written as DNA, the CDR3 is TGCGCCAGCAGCTCTAATATGGACAGCCTAACAGGGAATTTCTTT. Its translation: CASSSNMDSLTGNFF.

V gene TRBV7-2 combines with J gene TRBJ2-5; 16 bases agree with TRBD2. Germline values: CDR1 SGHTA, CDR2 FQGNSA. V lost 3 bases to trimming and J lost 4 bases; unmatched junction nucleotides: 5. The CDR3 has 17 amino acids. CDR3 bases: TGTGCCAGCAGCTTGGGACTAGCGGGGGGGCCAGGAGAGACCCAGTACTTC. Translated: CASSLGLAGGPGETQYF.

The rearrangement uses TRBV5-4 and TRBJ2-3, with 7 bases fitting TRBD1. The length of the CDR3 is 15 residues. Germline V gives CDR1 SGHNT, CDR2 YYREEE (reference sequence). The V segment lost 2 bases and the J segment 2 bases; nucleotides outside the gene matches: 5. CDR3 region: CASSFGGQLTDTQYF. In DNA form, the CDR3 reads TGTGCCAGCAGCTTTGGGGGACAGCTCACAGATACGCAGTATTTT.

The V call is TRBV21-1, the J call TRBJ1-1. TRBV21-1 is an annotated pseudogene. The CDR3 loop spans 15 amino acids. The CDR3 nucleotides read TGTGCCAGCAGCAACGGGGAGGGAGGGGGCACTGAAGCTTTCTTT. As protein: CASSNGEGGGTEAFF.

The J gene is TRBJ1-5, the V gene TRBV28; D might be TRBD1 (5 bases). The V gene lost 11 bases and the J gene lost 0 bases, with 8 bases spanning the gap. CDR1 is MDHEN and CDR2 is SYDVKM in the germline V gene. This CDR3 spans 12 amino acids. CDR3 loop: CALGGSNQPQHF. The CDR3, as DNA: TGTGCCTTGGGGGGTAGCAATCAGCCCCAGCATTTT.

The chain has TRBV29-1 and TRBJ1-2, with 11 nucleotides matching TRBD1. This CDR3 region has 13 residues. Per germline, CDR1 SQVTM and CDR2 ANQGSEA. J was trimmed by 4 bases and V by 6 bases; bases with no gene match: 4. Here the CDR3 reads CSVTGTGGYGYTF. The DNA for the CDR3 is TGCAGCGTCACCGGGACAGGGGGCTATGGCTACACCTTC.

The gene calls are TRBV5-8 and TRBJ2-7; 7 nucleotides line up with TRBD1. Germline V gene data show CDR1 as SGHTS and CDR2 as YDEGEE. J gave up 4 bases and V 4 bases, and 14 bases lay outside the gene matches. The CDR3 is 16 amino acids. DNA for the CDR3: TGTGCCAGCAGCAGGGGGACGACCAACAGGGGTTACGAGCAGTACTTC. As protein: CASSRGTTNRGYEQYF.

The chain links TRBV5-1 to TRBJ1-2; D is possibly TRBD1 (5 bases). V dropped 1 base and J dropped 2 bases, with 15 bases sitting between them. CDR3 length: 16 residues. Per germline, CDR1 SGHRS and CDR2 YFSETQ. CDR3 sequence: CASSLSGRVSNYGYTF. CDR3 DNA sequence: TGCGCCAGCAGCTTGTCTGGCAGGGTATCGAACTATGGCTACACCTTC.

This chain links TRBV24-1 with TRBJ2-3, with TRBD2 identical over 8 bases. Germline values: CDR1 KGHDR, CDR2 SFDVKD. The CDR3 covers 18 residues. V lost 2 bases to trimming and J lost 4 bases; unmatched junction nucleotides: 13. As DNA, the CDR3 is TGTGCCACCAGTGATTATTCGAAGGGCGGGGGGATCTCAGATACGCAGTATTTT. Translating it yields CATSDYSKGGGISDTQYF.

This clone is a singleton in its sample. CDR3 DNA sequence: TGCGCCAGCCTTAACCAGGGGGCGACGGGGGCCTATGGCTACACCTTC. Its translation: CASLNQGATGAYGYTF. The gene calls are TRBV5-1 and TRBJ1-2, with 8 positions matching TRBD1. CDR3 size: 16 residues. Per germline, CDR1 SGHRS and CDR2 YFSETQ. Trimming took 7 bases from V and 4 from J; bases not matched to a gene: 15.

CDR3: CASSFRAGGKDEQFF. The CDR3, as DNA: TGCGCCAGCAGCTTCCGGGCAGGGGGGAAAGATGAGCAGTTCTTC. The chain combines TRBV5-1 with TRBJ2-1; D may be TRBD1 (7 bases). From germline, CDR1 is SGHRS and CDR2 YFSETQ. The CDR3 length is 15 residues. V lost 2 bases and J 8 bases, leaving 17 bases between the germline ends. Based on the CDR3 plus reference TRBV5-1 and TRBJ2-1, the full variable domain is KAGVTQTPRYLIKTRGQQVTLSCSPISGHRSVSWYQQTPGQGLQFLFEYFSETQRNKGNFPGRFSGRQFSNSRSEMNVSTLELGDSALYLCASSFRAGGKDEQFFGPGTRLTVL.

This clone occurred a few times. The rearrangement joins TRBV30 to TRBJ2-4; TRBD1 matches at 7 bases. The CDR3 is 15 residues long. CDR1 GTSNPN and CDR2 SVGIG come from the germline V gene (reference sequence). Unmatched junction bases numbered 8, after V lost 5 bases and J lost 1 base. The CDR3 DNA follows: TGTGCCTGGCTAGACAGGGCATCGGCCAAAAACATTCAGTACTTC. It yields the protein CAWLDRASAKNIQYF.

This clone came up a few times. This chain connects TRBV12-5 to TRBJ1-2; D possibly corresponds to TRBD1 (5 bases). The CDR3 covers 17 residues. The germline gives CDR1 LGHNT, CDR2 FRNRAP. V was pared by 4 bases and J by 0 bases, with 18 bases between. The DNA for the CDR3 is TGTGCTAGTGGTTCAACAGATGACGGGGGAGCTAACTATGGCTACACCTTC. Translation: CASGSTDDGGANYGYTF.

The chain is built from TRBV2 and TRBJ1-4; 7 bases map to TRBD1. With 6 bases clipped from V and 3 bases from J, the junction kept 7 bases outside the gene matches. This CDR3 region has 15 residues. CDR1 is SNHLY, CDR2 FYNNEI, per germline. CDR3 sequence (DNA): TGTGCCAGCAGAGCCCAGGGGGTTTCTAATGAAAAACTGTTTTTT. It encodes CASRAQGVSNEKLFF.

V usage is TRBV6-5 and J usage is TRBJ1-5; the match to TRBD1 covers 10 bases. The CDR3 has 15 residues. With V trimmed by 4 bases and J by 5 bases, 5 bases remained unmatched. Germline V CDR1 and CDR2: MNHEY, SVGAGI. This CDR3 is CASSFQGTGDQPQHF. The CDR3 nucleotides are TGTGCCAGCAGTTTCCAAGGGACAGGGGATCAGCCCCAGCATTTT.

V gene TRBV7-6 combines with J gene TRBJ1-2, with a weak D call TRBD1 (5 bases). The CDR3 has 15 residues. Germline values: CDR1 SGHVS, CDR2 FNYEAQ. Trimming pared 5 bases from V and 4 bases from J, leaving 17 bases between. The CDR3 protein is CASSRMGQMSYGYTF. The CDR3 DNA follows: TGTGCCAGCAGCCGGATGGGGCAAATGAGCTATGGCTACACCTTC.

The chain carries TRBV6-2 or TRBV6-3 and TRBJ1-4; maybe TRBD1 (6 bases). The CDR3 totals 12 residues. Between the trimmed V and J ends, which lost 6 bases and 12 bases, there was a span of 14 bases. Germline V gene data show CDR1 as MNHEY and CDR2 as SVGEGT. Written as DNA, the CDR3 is TGTGCCAGCAGCCCCAGGGGTATGGAACTGTTTTTT. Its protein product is CASSPRGMELFF.

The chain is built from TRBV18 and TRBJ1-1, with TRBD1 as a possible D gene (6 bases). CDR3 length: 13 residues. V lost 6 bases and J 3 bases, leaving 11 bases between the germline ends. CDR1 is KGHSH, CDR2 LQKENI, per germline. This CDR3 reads CASSRGGDTEAFF. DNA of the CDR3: TGTGCCAGCTCCCGAGGGGGGGACACTGAAGCTTTCTTT.

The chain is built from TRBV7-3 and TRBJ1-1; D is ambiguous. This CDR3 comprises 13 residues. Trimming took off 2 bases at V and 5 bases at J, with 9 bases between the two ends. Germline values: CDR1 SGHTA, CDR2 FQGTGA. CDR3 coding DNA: TGTGCCAGCAGCTTATTAACAACAACTGAAGCTTTCTTT. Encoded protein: CASSLLTTTEAFF.

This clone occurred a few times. CDR3 region: CASSPVSSGTSYEQYF. CDR3 DNA: TGTGCCAGCAGCCCGGTTTCTAGCGGCACCTCCTACGAGCAGTACTTC. The chain uses TRBV3-1 (or the pseudogene TRBV3-2) and TRBJ2-7; 7 bases line up with TRBD2. V dropped 4 bases and J dropped 0; count of bases not matched to a gene: 9. Germline CDR1 LGHDT, CDR2 YNNKEL (reference sequence). This CDR3 has 16 amino acids.

CDR3 residues: CASRGALTGELFF. DNA for the CDR3: TGTGCCAGCCGGGGTGCCCTCACCGGGGAGCTGTTTTTT. The V gene is TRBV2, the J gene TRBJ2-2, with TRBD2 as a possible D gene (5 bases). Trimming took 8 bases from V and 4 from J, leaving 11 bases between them. Germline CDR1 and CDR2: SNHLY and FYNNEI. The CDR3 runs to 13 residues.